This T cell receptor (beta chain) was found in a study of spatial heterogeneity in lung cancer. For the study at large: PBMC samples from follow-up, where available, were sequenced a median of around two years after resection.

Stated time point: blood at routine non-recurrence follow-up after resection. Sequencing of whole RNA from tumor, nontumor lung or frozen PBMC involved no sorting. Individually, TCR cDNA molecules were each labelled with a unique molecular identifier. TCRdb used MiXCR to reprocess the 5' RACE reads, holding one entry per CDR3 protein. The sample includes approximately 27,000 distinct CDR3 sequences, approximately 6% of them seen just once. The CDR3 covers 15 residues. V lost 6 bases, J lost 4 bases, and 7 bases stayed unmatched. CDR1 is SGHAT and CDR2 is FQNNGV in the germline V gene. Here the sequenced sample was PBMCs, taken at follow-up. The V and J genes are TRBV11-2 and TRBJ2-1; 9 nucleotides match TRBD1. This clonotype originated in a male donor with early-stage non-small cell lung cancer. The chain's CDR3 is CASRTYRGQYNEQFF. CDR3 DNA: TGTGCCAGCAGAACTTACAGGGGGCAGTACAATGAGCAGTTCTTC.